These 5 T cell receptor beta chains came from one sample sequenced in a study of blood T cells in healthy people across ages. Using a J-beta primer mix together with a sample-barcoded 5' primer, a second PCR was run for roughly 7 to 11 cycles. MiXCR, applied by TCRdb to the 5' RACE reads, yields one record per CDR3 protein. In the table there are 780,000 or so distinct CDR3 sequences, about 53% of which are singletons. What was sequenced was blood. Every receptor here comes from a man older than 75 in good health.

V usage is TRBV9 and J usage is TRBJ1-5, with 8 bases identical to TRBD1. V shed 3 bases and J 0 bases; nucleotides not matched to a gene: 14. The germline CDR1 and CDR2 sequences are SGDLS and YYNGEE. This CDR3 has 19 residues. DNA for the CDR3: TGTGCCAGCAGCGCCCGGAACCTGGACAGGGTTGGTAGCAATCAGCCCCAGCATTTT. It encodes CASSARNLDRVGSNQPQHF.

The gene calls are TRBV7-6 and TRBJ2-5, with D perhaps matching TRBD1 or TRBD2 (5 bases each). Germline assignment: CDR1 SGHVS and CDR2 FNYEAQ. The V end lost 0 bases, the J end lost 4 bases, and 24 bases lay between the germline ends. The CDR3 spans 19 residues. CDR3 sequence: CASSLAVKGTRVMRETQYF. DNA for the CDR3: TGTGCCAGCAGCTTAGCGGTTAAGGGGACGCGGGTTATGCGAGAGACCCAGTACTTC.

The CDR3 loop reads CAISESEGAPNTGELFF. The CDR3 DNA reads as TGTGCCATCAGTGAGTCTGAGGGGGCCCCGAACACCGGGGAGCTGTTTTTT. V gene TRBV10-3 combines with J gene TRBJ2-2; 7 bases are a match to TRBD1. The J segment lost 0 bases and the V segment lost 0 bases, leaving 4 bases of the junction unmatched. CDR3 length equals 17 residues. CDR1 is ENHRY, CDR2 SYGVKD, per germline.

This clonotype occurred a few times. The chain combines TRBV20-1 with TRBJ2-7; D perhaps matches TRBD2 (7 bases). With 1 base removed from V and 6 bases from J, the gap between germline ends came to 19 bases. Germline CDR1 reads DFQATT; CDR2 reads SNEGSKA (reference sequence). The CDR3 length is 15 residues. CDR3 in DNA: TGCAGTGCTAGAGTGGGGGGGCCCGTAGGAGCCGAGCAGTACTTC. It specifies CSARVGGPVGAEQYF.

The rearrangement uses TRBV11-2 and TRBJ2-7; a weak D match, TRBD2 (6 bases). The CDR3 has 17 residues. CDR1 and CDR2 from the germline V gene are SGHAT and FQNNGV. The V gene lost 1 base and the J gene lost 5 bases, with 21 bases spanning the gap. CDR3 protein: CASSLVVAVAGRHEQYF. The CDR3 DNA is TGTGCCAGCAGCTTAGTTGTAGCGGTGGCAGGGCGTCACGAGCAGTACTTC. Based on the CDR3 plus reference TRBV11-2 and TRBJ2-7, the full variable domain is EAGVAQSPRYKIIEKRQSVAFWCNPISGHATLYWYQQILGQGPKLLIQFQNNGVVDDSQLPKDRFSAERLKGVDSTLKIQPAKLEDSAVYLCASSLVVAVAGRHEQYFGPGTRLTVT.